Listed here are 22 T cell receptor beta chains from one sample, sequenced in a study of cytomegalovirus exposure and HLA in healthy donors. Method: immunoSEQ multiplex PCR; TCRdb's copy keeps in-frame clones and lacks some. The repertoire holds approximately 90,000 clones, roughly 96% seen once, with over 0.7% in the top ten. The sample taken for sequencing was PBMCs. These receptors were obtained from a man aged 18 to 29 in good health and CMV-seronegative.

The V gene is TRBV9, the J gene TRBJ2-1, with D perhaps matching TRBD2 (6 bases). The V gene lost 4 bases and the J gene lost 9 bases, with 17 bases spanning the gap. The CDR3 covers 14 residues. From germline, CDR1 is SGDLS and CDR2 YYNGEE. In DNA form, the CDR3 reads TGTGCCAGCAGCCGGAACTCGGAGGGTTCTGAGCAGTTCTTC. Its translation: CASSRNSEGSEQFF.

The sample holds one count of this clone. The chain combines TRBV5-4 with TRBJ2-7; TRBD1 matches 8 bases. Unmatched junction bases numbered 9, after V lost 4 bases and J lost 3 bases. This CDR3 has 15 residues. Germline-derived CDR1 and CDR2 are SGHNT and YYREEE (reference sequence). The CDR3 nucleotides are TGTGCCAGCAGCCGACAGGGGCGAGGAAGCTACGAGCAGTACGTC. It yields the protein CASSRQGRGSYEQYV.

The chain is built from TRBV30 and TRBJ1-1; 7 positions match TRBD1. The trim removed 3 bases at V and 10 bases at J, leaving 5 bases unmatched. Germline V gene data show CDR1 as GTSNPN and CDR2 as SVGIG (reference sequence). This CDR3 contains 11 residues. This CDR3 reads CAWSDYRGAFF. For the CDR3, the DNA is TGTGCCTGGAGCGATTACAGGGGAGCTTTCTTT.

This chain links TRBV27 with TRBJ1-1; D may be TRBD1 (5 bases). V shed 0 bases and J shed 1 base, with 15 bases lying between them. The CDR3 length is 17 residues. The germline gives CDR1 MNHEY, CDR2 SMNVEV (reference sequence). In nucleotides, the CDR3 is TGTGCCAGCAGTTTATCTCCCTTCGGGGGAAAGAACACTGAAGCTTTCTTT. Amino acids: CASSLSPFGGKNTEAFF.

The rearrangement joins TRBV6-4 to TRBJ2-6, with 9 bases that match TRBD1. The V and J ends lost 8 bases and 1 base, in that order; junction bases with no gene match: 9. Germline V lookup: CDR1 MRHNA, CDR2 SNTAGT. The CDR3 runs 17 residues. For the CDR3, the DNA is TGTGCCAGCGCCCCGGGACAGGGAAGGTCTGGGGCCAACGTCCTGACTTTC. Protein sequence: CASAPGQGRSGANVLTF.

The rearrangement joins TRBV5-4 to TRBJ2-7, with 10 bases identical to TRBD1. The ends lost 5 bases at V and 11 bases at J; junction bases unmatched: 13. This CDR3 spans 14 amino acids. The V gene's germline CDR1 is SGHNT and CDR2 YYREEE (reference sequence). CDR3 in DNA: TGTGCCAGCAGTTTTCTTGGACAGGGGGAAAAGAAGTACGTC. Translated: CASSFLGQGEKKYV.

The V and J genes are TRBV5-6 and TRBJ2-3; 7 bases are shared with TRBD2. Trimming at V came to 4 bases and at J to 2 bases, leaving 16 bases not matched to a gene. The V gene's germline CDR1 is SGHDT and CDR2 YYEEEE. CDR3 size: 18 residues. CDR3 region: CASSGASAGAPITDTQYF. CDR3 DNA sequence: TGTGCCAGCAGCGGTGCATCTGCGGGAGCCCCGATCACAGATACGCAGTATTTT.

V is TRBV4-2 and J is TRBJ1-4; the match to TRBD1 covers 9 bases. Trimming removed 0 bases from V and 8 bases from J; junction bases left unmatched: 4. CDR1 is LGHNA, CDR2 YNFKEQ, per germline. The CDR3 contains 15 residues. The CDR3 DNA is TGTGCCAGCAGCCAAGATTTAACAGGGGGCGAAAAACTGTTTTTT. Amino acid sequence: CASSQDLTGGEKLFF.

This chain joins TRBV18 and TRBJ2-5; maybe TRBD1 (6 bases). The CDR3 is made up of 16 amino acids. Germline-derived CDR1 and CDR2 are KGHSH and LQKENI. Trimming removed 1 base from V and 0 bases from J, with 12 bases in between. The CDR3 region has the DNA TGTGCCAGCTCACCACTTTGGGGGCCCCACCAAGAGACCCAGTACTTC. Protein sequence: CASSPLWGPHQETQYF.

The rearrangement uses TRBV5-1 and TRBJ2-5; 7 positions agree with TRBD1. The CDR3 is made up of 14 amino acids. J lost 5 bases, V lost 4 bases, and 8 bases had no gene match. Germline CDR1 is SGHRS and CDR2 is YFSETQ. The CDR3 DNA reads as TGCGCCAGCAGCCCAAGACAGGGTGGGGAGACCCAGTACTTC. Its protein is CASSPRQGGETQYF.

This chain joins TRBV5-1 and TRBJ2-7, with D possibly matching TRBD1 (5 bases). The CDR3 extends over 16 amino acids. The V end was cut by 3 bases, the J end by 2 bases, with 18 bases between. From germline, CDR1 is SGHRS and CDR2 YFSETQ. CDR3 region: CASSSGWGALPYEQYF. The CDR3, as DNA: TGCGCCAGCAGCTCGGGTTGGGGCGCCCTACCCTACGAGCAGTACTTC. Complete variable domain (other parts from reference TRBV5-1 and TRBJ2-7): KAGVTQTPRYLIKTRGQQVTLSCSPISGHRSVSWYQQTPGQGLQFLFEYFSETQRNKGNFPGRFSGRQFSNSRSEMNVSTLELGDSALYLCASSSGWGALPYEQYFGPGTRLTVT.

The V call is TRBV9, the J call TRBJ1-2; the D gene is possibly TRBD1 (6 bases). The CDR3 sequence is 16 residues long. Germline V gene lookup returns CDR1 SGDLS and CDR2 YYNGEE. V lost 0 bases and J lost 4, with 16 bases in between. CDR3 region: CASSVALSGQLYGYTF. CDR3 sequence (DNA): TGTGCCAGCAGCGTAGCTCTTTCGGGACAACTCTATGGCTACACCTTC.

This clone was seen more than once but under ten times. The genes are TRBV18 and TRBJ2-2, with 12 bases matching TRBD2. Per germline, CDR1 KGHSH and CDR2 LQKENI. The CDR3 is 15 amino acids. The trim removed 5 bases at V and 8 bases at J, leaving 6 bases unmatched. The CDR3 reads CASSSGLAGIGELFF. As DNA, the CDR3 is TGTGCCAGCTCATCCGGACTAGCGGGAATAGGGGAGCTGTTTTTT.

This chain connects TRBV7-9 to TRBJ2-2; 9 nucleotides match TRBD2. V lost 5 bases to trimming and J lost 4 bases; unmatched junction nucleotides: 5. CDR3 length: 15 residues. Germline V lookup: CDR1 SEHNR, CDR2 FQNEAQ (reference sequence). The CDR3 sequence: CASSKIAGATGELFF. CDR3 DNA: TGTGCCAGCAGCAAAATAGCGGGGGCCACCGGGGAGCTGTTTTTT.

This chain uses TRBV7-2 with TRBJ2-1, with a possible D match to TRBD2 (6 bases). Trimming removed 0 bases at V and 5 bases at J, with 29 bases between. There are 21 residues in the CDR3. From germline, CDR1 is SGHTA and CDR2 FQGNSA. CDR3 DNA sequence: TGTGCCAGCAGCTTAGCCCTTGGTTCCGAATTACGGGAGACTATGGACAATGAGCAGTTCTTC. Protein product: CASSLALGSELRETMDNEQFF.

This clone was detected only a few times. The J gene is TRBJ2-7, the V gene TRBV5-1, with D uncertain. V was pared by 3 bases and J by 7 bases, with 14 bases between. The CDR3 is made up of 13 amino acids. The V gene's germline CDR1 is SGHRS and CDR2 YFSETQ. The DNA of the CDR3 is TGCGCCAGCAGCTCGTCAGACGGTGGGGAGCAGTACGTC. It encodes CASSSSDGGEQYV.

The genes are TRBV19 and TRBJ1-3; D is possibly TRBD1 (5 bases). Germline values: CDR1 LNHDA, CDR2 SQIVND (reference sequence). Trimming took 5 bases from V and 0 from J, leaving 17 bases between them. The CDR3 sequence is 17 residues long. CDR3 sequence (DNA): TGTGCCAGTAGTCGAACGACAGCACCATACTCTGGAAACACCATATATTTT. Translation gives CASSRTTAPYSGNTIYF.

This chain links TRBV6-5 with TRBJ2-7; perhaps TRBD2 as D (5 bases). The length of the CDR3 is 12 residues. The V end lost 2 bases, the J end lost 6 bases, and 8 bases lay between the germline ends. Germline CDR1 is MNHEY and CDR2 is SVGAGI. This CDR3 is CASSYARGEQYF. CDR3 nucleotide sequence: TGTGCCAGCAGTTACGCCCGGGGCGAGCAGTACTTC.

Here the CDR3 DNA reads TGTGCCAGTAGCGGAGTCGGGAGGCCTACGCAGTATTTT. Translated: CASSGVGRPTQYF. This sequence joins TRBV19 and TRBJ2-3; 7 bases align to TRBD2. The J segment lost 8 bases and the V segment lost 6 bases, leaving 8 bases of the junction unmatched. This CDR3 region has 13 residues. The germline gives CDR1 LNHDA, CDR2 SQIVND (reference sequence).

J is TRBJ2-2 and V is TRBV27, with TRBD2 identical over 8 bases. This CDR3 contains 17 residues. V was pared by 2 bases and J by 1 base, with 6 bases of the junction left unmatched. CDR1 MNHEY and CDR2 SMNVEV come from the germline V gene (reference sequence). The CDR3 loop is CASSLMLTSENTGELFF. The CDR3 DNA follows: TGTGCCAGCAGTTTAATGTTGACTAGCGAGAACACCGGGGAGCTGTTTTTT.

This rearrangement joins TRBV18 to TRBJ1-2; 7 bases are a match to TRBD1. CDR3 length equals 16 residues. The V gene end was trimmed by 2 bases and the J gene end by 8 bases; junction bases not matched to a gene: 14. Germline V gene lookup returns CDR1 KGHSH and CDR2 LQKENI. The CDR3 sequence is CASSPNPGQRVYGYTF. The CDR3 DNA reads TGTGCCAGCTCACCAAATCCGGGACAGAGGGTTTACGGCTACACCTTC.

V gene TRBV18 combines with J gene TRBJ2-7, with D tentatively TRBD1 (6 bases). This CDR3 is 16 amino acids long. V dropped 6 bases and J dropped 0 bases, with 18 bases sitting between them. The germline gives CDR1 KGHSH, CDR2 LQKENI. As DNA, the CDR3 is TGTGCCAGCTCCCCAACCGGAACAGGGAGCTCCTACGAGCAGTACTTC. Its translation is CASSPTGTGSSYEQYF. The entire variable domain, with the rest obtained from reference TRBV18 and TRBJ2-7, is as follows: NAGVMQNPRHLVRRRGQEARLRCSPMKGHSHVYWYRQLPEEGLKFMVYLQKENIIDESGMPKERFSAEFPKEGPSILRIQQVVRGDSAAYFCASSPTGTGSSYEQYFGPGTRLTVT.